This T cell receptor (beta chain) was sequenced in a study of blood T cells in healthy people across ages. A second PCR of about 7 to 12 cycles used a sample-barcoded 5' primer and a J-beta primer mix. TCRdb analysed the 5' RACE reads with MiXCR anew, one entry per CDR3 protein. The data contain about 1.4 million distinct CDR3 sequences, around 59% of them singletons. Germline V gene lookup returns CDR1 SEHNR and CDR2 FQNEAQ (reference sequence). V was cut by 4 bases and J by 4 bases, with 11 bases left in between. The CDR3 has 14 amino acids. This sequence originates from a man younger than 35 in good health. The chain couples TRBV7-9 to TRBJ2-1, with D possibly being TRBD1 (6 bases). Specimen: blood. This chain's CDR3 is CASSWDTLYNEQFF. The CDR3 DNA reads TGTGCCAGCAGCTGGGACACCCTTTACAATGAGCAGTTCTTC.